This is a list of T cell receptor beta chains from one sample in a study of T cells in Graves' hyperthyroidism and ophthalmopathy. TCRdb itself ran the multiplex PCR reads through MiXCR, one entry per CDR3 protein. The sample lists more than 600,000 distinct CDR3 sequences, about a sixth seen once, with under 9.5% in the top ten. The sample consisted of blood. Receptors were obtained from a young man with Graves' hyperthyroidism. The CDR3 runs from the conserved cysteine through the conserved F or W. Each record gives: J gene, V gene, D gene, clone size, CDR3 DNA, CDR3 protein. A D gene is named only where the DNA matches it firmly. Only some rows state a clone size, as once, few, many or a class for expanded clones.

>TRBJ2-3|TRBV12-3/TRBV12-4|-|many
TGTGCCAGCAGTAACAGGGAAGGGGTGACAGATACGCAGTATTTT
CASSNREGVTDTQYF
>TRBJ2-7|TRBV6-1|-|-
TGTGCCAGCAATGGGCGGGCAGCCTACGAGCAGTACTTC
CASNGRAAYEQYF
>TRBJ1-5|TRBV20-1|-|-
TGCAGTGCTAGAGCGAGACAGACTTTGAGCAATCAGCCCCAGCATTTT
CSARARQTLSNQPQHF
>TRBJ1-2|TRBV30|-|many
TGTGCCGCACGGCAGGCCGCCGGGGTCTATGGCTACACCTTC
CAARQAAGVYGYTF
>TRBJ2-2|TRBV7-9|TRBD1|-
TGTGCCAGCAGCCCATGGGACAGGGGGACGGTCGGGGAGCTGTTTTTT
CASSPWDRGTVGELFF
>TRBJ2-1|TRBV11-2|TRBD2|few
TGCGCCAGCAGCTTCGGGACTAGCGGGTTCTATGAGCAGTTCTTC
CASSFGTSGFYEQFF
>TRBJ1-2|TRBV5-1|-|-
TGCGCCAGCAGCTTGGACAGCCCTATCAGCTACACCTTC
CASSLDSPISYTF
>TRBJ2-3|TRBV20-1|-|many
TGCAGTGCTAGCGATCGTCTAGCAGTCGCAGATACGCAGTATTTT
CSASDRLAVADTQYF
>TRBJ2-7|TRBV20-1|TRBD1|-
TGCAGTGCTAGGGACACGGGACAGGGGCGGCTCGAGCAGTACTTC
CSARDTGQGRLEQYF
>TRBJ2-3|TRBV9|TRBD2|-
TGTGCCAGCAGCGAAGGACTAGCGGGAGACTCAGATACGCAGTATTTT
CASSEGLAGDSDTQYF
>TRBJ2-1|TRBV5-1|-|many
TGCGCCAGCAGCTTGTACGGGAGCTCCTACAATGAGCAGTTCTTC
CASSLYGSSYNEQFF
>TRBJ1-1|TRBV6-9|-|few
TGTGCCAGCAGTTCTCGTAGAGCCACTGAAGCTTTCTTT
CASSSRRATEAFF
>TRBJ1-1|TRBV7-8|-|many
TGTGCCAGCAGGGTTGGACGGGCGGGCACTGAAGCTTTCTTT
CASRVGRAGTEAFF
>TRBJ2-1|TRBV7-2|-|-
TGTGCCAGCAGCTTTGGGGTCTACAATGAGCAGTTCTTC
CASSFGVYNEQFF
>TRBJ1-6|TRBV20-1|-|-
TGCAGTGCTCCCGGGCAGCCAGCAGGGTCACCCCTCCACTTT
CSAPGQPAGSPLHF
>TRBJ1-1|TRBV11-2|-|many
TGTGCCAGCAGCGTAGGGGACGGGGGGACGTGGGACACTGAAGCTTTCTTT
CASSVGDGGTWDTEAFF
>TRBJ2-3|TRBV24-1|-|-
TGTGCCACCAGTCCTCCCGACACAGATACGCAGTATTTT
CATSPPDTDTQYF
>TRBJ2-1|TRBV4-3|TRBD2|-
TGCGCCAGCAGCCAGGGTCCGGGACTAGCGTACAATGAGCAGTTCTTC
CASSQGPGLAYNEQFF
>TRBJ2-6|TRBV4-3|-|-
TGCGCCAGCAGCCAAGTTCGGTCTGGGGCCAACGTCCTGACTTTC
CASSQVRSGANVLTF
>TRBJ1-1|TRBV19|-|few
TGTGCCAGTAGTATAGACAGGGTTATAACTGAAGCTTTCTTT
CASSIDRVITEAFF
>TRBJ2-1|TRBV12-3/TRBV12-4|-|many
TGTGCCAGCAGTTTTTGGGGGTCTGGAAACAATGAGCAGTTCTTC
CASSFWGSGNNEQFF
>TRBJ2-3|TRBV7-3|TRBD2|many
TGTGCCAGCAGCTTAACGACGGCTAGCGGGAGAGATACGCAGTATTTT
CASSLTTASGRDTQYF
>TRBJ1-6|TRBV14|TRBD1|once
TGTGCCAACAGCCAAATGGACAGGGTACATTCACCCCTCCACTTT
CANSQMDRVHSPLHF
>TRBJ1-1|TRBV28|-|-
TGTGCCAGCAGCTTGGGTTCTTATGGGGTAGCTTTCTTT
CASSLGSYGVAFF
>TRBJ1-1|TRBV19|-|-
TGTGCCAGTACAGTCAGGGGGAACACTGAAGCTTTCTTT
CASTVRGNTEAFF
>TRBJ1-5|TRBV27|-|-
TGTGCCAGCAGTTTATTTTCCGGGTTACATAGCAATCAGCCCCAGCATTTT
CASSLFSGLHSNQPQHF
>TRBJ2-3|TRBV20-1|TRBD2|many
TGCAGTGCTAGCCGAGCGGGAGTGGGGCCAGATACGCAGTATTTT
CSASRAGVGPDTQYF
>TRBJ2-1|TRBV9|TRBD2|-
TGTGCCAGCAGCGTAAGGACTAGCGGGTTCTACAATGAGCAGTTCTTC
CASSVRTSGFYNEQFF
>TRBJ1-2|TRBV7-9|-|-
TGTGCCAGCAGCCCCCCGGATGGCTACACCTTC
CASSPPDGYTF
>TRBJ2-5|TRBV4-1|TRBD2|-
TGCGCCAGCAGCCCGAGACTAGCGGGAGGGGTGCAGGAGACCCAGTACTTC
CASSPRLAGGVQETQYF
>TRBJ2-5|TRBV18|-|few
TGTGCCAGCTCACCACCTACTCTAGAGGCCCAGTACTTC
CASSPPTLEAQYF
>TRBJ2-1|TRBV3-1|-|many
TGTGCCAGCAGTCAGGGCAATGAGCAGTTCTTC
CASSQGNEQFF